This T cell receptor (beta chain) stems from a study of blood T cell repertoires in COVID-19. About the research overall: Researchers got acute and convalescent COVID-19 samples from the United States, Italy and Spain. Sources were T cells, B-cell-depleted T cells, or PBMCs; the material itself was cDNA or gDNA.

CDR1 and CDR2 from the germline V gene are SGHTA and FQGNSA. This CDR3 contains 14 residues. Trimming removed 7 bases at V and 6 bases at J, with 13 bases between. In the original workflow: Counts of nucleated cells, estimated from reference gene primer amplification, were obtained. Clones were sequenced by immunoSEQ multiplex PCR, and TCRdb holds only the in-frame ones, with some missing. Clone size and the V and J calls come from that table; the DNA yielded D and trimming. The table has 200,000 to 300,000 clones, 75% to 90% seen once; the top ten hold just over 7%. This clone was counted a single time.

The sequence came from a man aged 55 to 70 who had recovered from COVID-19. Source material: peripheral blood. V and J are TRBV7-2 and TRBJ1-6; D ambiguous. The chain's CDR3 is CASTSRSGNSPLHF. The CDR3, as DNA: TGTGCCAGCACCTCTAGGAGCGGTAATTCACCCCTCCACTTT.